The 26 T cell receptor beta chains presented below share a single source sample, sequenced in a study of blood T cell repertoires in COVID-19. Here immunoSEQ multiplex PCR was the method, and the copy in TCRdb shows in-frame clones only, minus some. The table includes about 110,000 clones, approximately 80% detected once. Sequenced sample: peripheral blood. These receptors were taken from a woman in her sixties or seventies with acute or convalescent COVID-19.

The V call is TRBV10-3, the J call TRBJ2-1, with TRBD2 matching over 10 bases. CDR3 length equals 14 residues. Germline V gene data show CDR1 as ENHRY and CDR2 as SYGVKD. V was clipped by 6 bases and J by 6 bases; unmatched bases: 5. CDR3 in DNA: TGTGCCATCAGACCGGGACTAGCGACCAATGAGCAGTTCTTC. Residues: CAIRPGLATNEQFF.

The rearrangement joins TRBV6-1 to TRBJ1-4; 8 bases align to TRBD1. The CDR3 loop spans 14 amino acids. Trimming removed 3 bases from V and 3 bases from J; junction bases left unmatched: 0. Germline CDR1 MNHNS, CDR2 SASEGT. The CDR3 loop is CASSETGANEKLFF. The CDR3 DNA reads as TGTGCCAGCAGTGAGACAGGGGCTAATGAAAAACTGTTTTTT.

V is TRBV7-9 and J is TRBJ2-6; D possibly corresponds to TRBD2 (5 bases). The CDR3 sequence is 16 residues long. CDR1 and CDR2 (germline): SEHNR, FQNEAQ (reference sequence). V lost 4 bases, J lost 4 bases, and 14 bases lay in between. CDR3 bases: TGTGCCAGCAGCTCGCGGCCCTGGAGGGGGGCCAACGTCCTGACTTTC. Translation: CASSSRPWRGANVLTF. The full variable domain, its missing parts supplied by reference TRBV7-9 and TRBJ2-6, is DTGVSQNPRHKITKRGQNVTFRCDPISEHNRLYWYRQTLGQGPEFLTYFQNEAQLEKSRLLSDRFSAERPKGSFSTLEIQRTEQGDSAMYLCASSSRPWRGANVLTFGAGSRLTVL.

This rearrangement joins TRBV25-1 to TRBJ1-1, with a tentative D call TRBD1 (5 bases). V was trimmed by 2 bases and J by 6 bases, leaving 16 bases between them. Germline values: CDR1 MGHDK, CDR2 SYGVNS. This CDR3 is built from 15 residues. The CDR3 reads CASSEQGGLTAEAFF. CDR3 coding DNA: TGTGCCAGCAGTGAACAGGGCGGATTAACGGCTGAAGCTTTCTTT.

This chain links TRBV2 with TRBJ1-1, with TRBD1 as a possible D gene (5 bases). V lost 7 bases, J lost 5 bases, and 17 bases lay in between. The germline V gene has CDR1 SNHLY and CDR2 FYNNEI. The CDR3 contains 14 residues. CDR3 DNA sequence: TGTGCCAGCAACATATGGGGGGAGGGGACTGAAGCTTTCTTT. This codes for CASNIWGEGTEAFF.

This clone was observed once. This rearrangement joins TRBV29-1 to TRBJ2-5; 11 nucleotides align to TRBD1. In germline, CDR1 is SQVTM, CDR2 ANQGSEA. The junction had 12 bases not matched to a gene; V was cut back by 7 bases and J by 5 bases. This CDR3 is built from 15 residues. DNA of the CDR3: TGCAGCGGCGTACCGGGACAGGGGGGTGGGGAGACCCAGTACTTC. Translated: CSGVPGQGGGETQYF.

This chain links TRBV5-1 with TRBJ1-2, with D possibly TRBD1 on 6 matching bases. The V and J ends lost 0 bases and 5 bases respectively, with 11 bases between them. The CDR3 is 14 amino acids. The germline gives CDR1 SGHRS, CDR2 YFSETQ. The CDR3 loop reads CASSLGGQGYGYTF. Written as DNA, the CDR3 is TGCGCCAGCAGCTTGGGGGGGCAAGGGTATGGCTACACCTTC.

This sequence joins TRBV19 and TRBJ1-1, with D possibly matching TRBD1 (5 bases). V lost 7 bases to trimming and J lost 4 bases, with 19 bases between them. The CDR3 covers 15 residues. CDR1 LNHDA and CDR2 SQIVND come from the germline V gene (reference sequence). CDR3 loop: CASILGGAGGTEAFF. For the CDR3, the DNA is TGTGCCAGTATTCTGGGGGGAGCCGGCGGCACTGAAGCTTTCTTT.

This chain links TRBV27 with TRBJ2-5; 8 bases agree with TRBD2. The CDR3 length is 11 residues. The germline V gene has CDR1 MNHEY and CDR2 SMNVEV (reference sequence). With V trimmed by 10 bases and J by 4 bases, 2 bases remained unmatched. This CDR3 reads CATRGGETQYF. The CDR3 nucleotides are TGTGCCACCCGGGGGGGAGAGACCCAGTACTTC.

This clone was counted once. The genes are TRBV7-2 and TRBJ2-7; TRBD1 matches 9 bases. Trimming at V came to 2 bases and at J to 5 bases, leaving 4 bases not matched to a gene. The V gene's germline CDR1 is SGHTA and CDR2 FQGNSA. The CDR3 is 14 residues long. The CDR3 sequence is CASSLTGQGDEQYF. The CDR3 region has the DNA TGTGCCAGCAGCTTAACGGGACAGGGCGACGAGCAGTACTTC.

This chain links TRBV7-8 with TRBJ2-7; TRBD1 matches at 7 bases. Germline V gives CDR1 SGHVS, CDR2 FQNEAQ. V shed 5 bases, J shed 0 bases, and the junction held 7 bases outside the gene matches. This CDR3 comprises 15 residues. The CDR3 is CASSLTRDSSYEQYF. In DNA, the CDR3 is TGTGCCAGCAGCCTAACCCGGGACAGCTCCTACGAGCAGTACTTC. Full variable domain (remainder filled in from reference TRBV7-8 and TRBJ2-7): GAGVSQSPRYKVAKRGQDVALRCDPISGHVSLFWYQQALGQGPEFLTYFQNEAQLDKSGLPSDRFFAERPEGSVSTLKIQRTQQEDSAVYLCASSLTRDSSYEQYFGPGTRLTVT.

CDR3 sequence reads: CASSSLLAGGLVVDTQYF. The CDR3, as DNA: TGTGCCAGCAGCTCCCTACTAGCGGGGGGGCTTGTAGTAGATACGCAGTATTTT. This chain joins TRBV5-5 and TRBJ2-3; TRBD2 aligns across 13 bases. The CDR3 has 18 residues. J gave up 5 bases and V 3 bases, and 12 bases lay outside the gene matches. CDR1 and CDR2 from the germline V gene are SGHKS and YYEKEE (reference sequence). Combining the CDR3 with reference TRBV5-5 and TRBJ2-3 gives the whole variable domain DAGVTQSPTHLIKTRGQQVTLRCSPISGHKSVSWYQQVLGQGPQFIFQYYEKEERGRGNFPDRFSARQFPNYSSELNVNALLLGDSALYLCASSSLLAGGLVVDTQYFGPGTRLTVL.

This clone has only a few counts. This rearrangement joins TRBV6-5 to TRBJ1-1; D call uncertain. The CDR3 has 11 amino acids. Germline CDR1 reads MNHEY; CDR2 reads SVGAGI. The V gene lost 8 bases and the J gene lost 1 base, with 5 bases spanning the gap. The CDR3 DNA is TGTGCCAGCGTGAGGAACACTGAAGCTTTCTTT. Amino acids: CASVRNTEAFF.

Written as DNA, the CDR3 is TGCGCCAGCAGCCAAGTGGGGCTCACAGATACGCAGTATTTT. Encoded protein: CASSQVGLTDTQYF. The V gene is TRBV4-1, the J gene TRBJ2-3, with D perhaps TRBD1 (5 bases). The CDR3 covers 14 residues. Germline CDR1 is MGHRA and CDR2 is YSYEKL. V lost 1 base, J lost 2 bases, and 7 bases lay in between.

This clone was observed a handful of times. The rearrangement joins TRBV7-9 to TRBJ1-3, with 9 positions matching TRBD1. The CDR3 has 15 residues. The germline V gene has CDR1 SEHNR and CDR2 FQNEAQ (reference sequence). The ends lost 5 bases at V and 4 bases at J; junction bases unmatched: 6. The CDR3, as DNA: TGTGCCAGCAGCCCACAGGGGGCAGGGGGAAACACCATATATTTT. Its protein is CASSPQGAGGNTIYF.

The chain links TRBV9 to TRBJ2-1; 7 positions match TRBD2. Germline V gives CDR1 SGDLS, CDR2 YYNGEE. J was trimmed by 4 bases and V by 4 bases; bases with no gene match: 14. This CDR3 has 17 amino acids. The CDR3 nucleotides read TGTGCCAGCAGCCCCCGACTAGCAGGGAGGGGATACAATGAGCAGTTCTTC. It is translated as CASSPRLAGRGYNEQFF.

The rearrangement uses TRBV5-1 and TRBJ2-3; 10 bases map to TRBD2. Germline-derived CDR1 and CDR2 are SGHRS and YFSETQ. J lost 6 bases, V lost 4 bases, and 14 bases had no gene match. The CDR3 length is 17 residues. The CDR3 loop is CASSKVAGGSLTDTQYF. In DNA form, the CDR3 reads TGCGCCAGCAGCAAAGTAGCGGGAGGTTCTTTAACGGATACGCAGTATTTT.

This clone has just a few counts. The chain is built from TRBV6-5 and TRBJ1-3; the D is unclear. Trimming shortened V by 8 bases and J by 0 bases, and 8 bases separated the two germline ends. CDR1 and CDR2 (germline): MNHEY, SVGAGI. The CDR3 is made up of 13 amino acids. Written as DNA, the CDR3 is TGTGCCAGCCATGGGCTCTCTGGAAACACCATATATTTT. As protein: CASHGLSGNTIYF.

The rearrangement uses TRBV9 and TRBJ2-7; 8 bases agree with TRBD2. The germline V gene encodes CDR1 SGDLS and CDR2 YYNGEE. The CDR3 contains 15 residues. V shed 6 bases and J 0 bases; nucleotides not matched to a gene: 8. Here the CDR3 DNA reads TGTGCCAGCAACCGGGGGGGCAGCTCCTCCTACGAGCAGTACTTC. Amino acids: CASNRGGSSSYEQYF.

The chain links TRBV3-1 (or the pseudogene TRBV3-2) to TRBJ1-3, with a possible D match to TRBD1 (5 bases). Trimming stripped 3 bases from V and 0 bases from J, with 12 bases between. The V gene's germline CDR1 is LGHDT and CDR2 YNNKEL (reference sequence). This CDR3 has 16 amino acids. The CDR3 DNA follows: TGTGCCAGCAGCCATCACAGGCTAAGCTCTGGAAACACCATATATTTT. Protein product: CASSHHRLSSGNTIYF.

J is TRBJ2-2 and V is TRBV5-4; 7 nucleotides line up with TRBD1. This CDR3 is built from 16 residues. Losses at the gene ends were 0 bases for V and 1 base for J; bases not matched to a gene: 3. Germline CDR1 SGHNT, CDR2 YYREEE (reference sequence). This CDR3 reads CASSLVGQVNTGELFF. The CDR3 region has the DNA TGTGCCAGCAGCTTGGTAGGACAGGTGAACACCGGGGAGCTGTTTTTT.

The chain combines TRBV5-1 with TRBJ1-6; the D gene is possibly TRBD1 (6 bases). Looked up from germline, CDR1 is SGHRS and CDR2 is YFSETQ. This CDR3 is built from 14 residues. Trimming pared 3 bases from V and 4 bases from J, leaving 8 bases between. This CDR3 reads CASSWTVYNSPLHF. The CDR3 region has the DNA TGCGCCAGCAGCTGGACAGTTTATAATTCACCCCTCCACTTT.

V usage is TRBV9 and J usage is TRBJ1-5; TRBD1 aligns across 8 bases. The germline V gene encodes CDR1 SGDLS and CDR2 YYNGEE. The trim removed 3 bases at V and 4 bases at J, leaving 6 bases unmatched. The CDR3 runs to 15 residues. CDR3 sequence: CASSEGDRQNQPQHF. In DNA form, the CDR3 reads TGTGCCAGCAGCGAGGGGGACAGGCAAAATCAGCCCCAGCATTTT.

In DNA, the CDR3 is TGTGCCAGCAGCTACTACGGGACTAGCGGCAATGAGCAGTTCTTC. Translation gives CASSYYGTSGNEQFF. The V gene is TRBV7-3, the J gene TRBJ2-1; the match to TRBD2 covers 11 bases. The CDR3 spans 15 residues. Germline values: CDR1 SGHTA, CDR2 FQGTGA. Germline trimming cut 4 bases from V and 6 bases from J; bases unmatched to any gene: 5.

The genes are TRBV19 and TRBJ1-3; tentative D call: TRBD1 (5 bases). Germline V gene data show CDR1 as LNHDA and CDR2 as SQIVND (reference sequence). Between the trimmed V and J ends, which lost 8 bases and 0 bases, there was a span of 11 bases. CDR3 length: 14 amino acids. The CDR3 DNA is TGTGCCAGTGCAGAACAGGACTCTGGAAACACCATATATTTT. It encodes CASAEQDSGNTIYF. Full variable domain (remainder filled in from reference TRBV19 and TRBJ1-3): DGGITQSPKYLFRKEGQNVTLSCEQNLNHDAMYWYRQDPGQGLRLIYYSQIVNDFQKGDIAEGYSVSREKKESFPLTVTSAQKNPTAFYLCASAEQDSGNTIYFGEGSWLTVV.

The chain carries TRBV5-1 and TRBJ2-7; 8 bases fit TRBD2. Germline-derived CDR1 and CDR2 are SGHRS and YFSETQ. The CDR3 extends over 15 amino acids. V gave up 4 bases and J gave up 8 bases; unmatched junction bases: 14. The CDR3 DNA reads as TGCGCCAGCAGCGTGCCACTAGCGGCCCTTCCTCAGCAGTACTTC. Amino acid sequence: CASSVPLAALPQQYF.